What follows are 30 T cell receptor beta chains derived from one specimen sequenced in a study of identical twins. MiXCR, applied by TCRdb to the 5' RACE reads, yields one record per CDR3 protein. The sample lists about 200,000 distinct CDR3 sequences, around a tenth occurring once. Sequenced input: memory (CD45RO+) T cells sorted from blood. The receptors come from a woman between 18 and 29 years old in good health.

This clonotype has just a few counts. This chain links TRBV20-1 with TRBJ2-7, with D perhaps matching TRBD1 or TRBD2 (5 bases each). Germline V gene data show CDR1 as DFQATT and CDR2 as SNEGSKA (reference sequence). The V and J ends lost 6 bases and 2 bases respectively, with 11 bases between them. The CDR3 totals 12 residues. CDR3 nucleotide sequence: TGCAGTGCAAAGGGACCTGCCTACGAGCAGTACTTC. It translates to CSAKGPAYEQYF.

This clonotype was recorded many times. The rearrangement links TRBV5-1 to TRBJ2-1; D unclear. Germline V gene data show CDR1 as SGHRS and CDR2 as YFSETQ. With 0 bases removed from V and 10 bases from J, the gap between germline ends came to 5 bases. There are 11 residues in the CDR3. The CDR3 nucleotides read TGCGCCAGCAGCTTGGATTACGAGCAGTTCTTC. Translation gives CASSLDYEQFF.

The CDR3 coding sequence is TGTGCCAGCAGTTTCGGACGATCAGGGTATGGTGAGCCCCAGCATTTT. Residues: CASSFGRSGYGEPQHF. This chain joins TRBV12-3 or TRBV12-4 and TRBJ1-5; D may be TRBD1 (5 bases). The CDR3 consists of 16 residues. Trimming pared 3 bases from V and 8 bases from J, leaving 20 bases between.

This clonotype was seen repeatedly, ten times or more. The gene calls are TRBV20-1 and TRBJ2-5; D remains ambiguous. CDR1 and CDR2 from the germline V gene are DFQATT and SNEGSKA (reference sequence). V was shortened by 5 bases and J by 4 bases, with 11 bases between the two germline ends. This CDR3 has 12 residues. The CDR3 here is CSALGSSETQYF. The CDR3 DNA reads TGCAGTGCTCTCGGGTCTTCAGAGACCCAGTACTTC.

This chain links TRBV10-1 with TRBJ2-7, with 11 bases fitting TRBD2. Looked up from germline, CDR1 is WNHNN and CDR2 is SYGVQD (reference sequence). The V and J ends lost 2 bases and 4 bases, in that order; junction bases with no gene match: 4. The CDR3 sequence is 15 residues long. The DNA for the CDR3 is TGCGCCAGCAGTGAGGGGCTAGCGGGAGGATACGAGCAGTACTTC. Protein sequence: CASSEGLAGGYEQYF.

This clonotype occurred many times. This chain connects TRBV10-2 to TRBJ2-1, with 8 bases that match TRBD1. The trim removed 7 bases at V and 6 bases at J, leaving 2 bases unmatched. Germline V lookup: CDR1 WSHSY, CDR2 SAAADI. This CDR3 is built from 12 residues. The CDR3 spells CASKDRVNEQFF. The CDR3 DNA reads TGCGCCAGCAAGGACAGGGTCAATGAGCAGTTCTTC.

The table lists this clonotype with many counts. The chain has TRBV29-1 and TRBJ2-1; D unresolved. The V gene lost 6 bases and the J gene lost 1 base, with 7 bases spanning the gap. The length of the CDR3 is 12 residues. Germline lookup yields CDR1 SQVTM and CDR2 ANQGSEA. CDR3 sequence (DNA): TGCAGCGTAGCAGAATCCTACAATGAGCAGTTCTTC. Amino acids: CSVAESYNEQFF.

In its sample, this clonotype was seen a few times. The CDR3, as DNA: TGCGCCAGCAGCCAAAGCGGGGATCACACAGATACGCAGTATTTT. This sequence encodes CASSQSGDHTDTQYF. The chain links TRBV4-1 to TRBJ2-3; TRBD2 agrees at 7 bases. The junction had 4 bases not matched to a gene; V was cut back by 2 bases and J by 2 bases. The CDR3 loop spans 15 amino acids. Germline V lookup: CDR1 MGHRA, CDR2 YSYEKL.

The CDR3 is CAITGKATGELFF. As DNA, the CDR3 is TGTGCCATCACTGGGAAGGCCACCGGGGAGCTGTTTTTT. The gene calls are TRBV10-3 and TRBJ2-2, with D hard to call. CDR3 length: 13 amino acids. The V gene's germline CDR1 is ENHRY and CDR2 SYGVKD. Trimming left V 7 bases short and J 4 bases short, with 10 bases between.

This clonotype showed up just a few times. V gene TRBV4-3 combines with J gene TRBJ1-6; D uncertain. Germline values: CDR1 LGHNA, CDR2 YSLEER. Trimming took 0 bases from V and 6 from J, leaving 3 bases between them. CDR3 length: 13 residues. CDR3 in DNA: TGCGCCAGCAGCCAAGACTTTAATTCACCCCTCCACTTT. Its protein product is CASSQDFNSPLHF.

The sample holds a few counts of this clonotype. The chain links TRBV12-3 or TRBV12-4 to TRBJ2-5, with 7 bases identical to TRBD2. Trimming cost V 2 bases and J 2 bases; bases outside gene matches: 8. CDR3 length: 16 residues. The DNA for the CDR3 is TGTGCCAGCAGTTTAAAGGCTAGCGGTAAACAAGAGACCCAGTACTTC. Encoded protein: CASSLKASGKQETQYF.

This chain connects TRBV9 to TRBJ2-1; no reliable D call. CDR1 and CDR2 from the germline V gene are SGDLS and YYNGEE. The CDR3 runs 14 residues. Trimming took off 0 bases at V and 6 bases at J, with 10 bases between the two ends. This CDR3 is CASSVGPSINEQFF. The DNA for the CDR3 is TGTGCCAGCAGCGTAGGGCCCAGCATCAATGAGCAGTTCTTC. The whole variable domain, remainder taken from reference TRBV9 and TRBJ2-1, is DSGVTQTPKHLITATGQRVTLRCSPRSGDLSVYWYQQSLDQGLQFLIQYYNGEERAKGNILERFSAQQFPDLHSELNLSSLELGDSALYFCASSVGPSINEQFFGPGTRLTVL.

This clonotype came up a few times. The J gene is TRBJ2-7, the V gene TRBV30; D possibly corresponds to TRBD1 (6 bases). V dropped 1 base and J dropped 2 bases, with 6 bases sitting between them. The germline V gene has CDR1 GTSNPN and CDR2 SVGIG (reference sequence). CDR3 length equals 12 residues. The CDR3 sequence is CAWSDRAYEQYF. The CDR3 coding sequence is TGTGCCTGGAGTGACAGGGCCTACGAGCAGTACTTC.

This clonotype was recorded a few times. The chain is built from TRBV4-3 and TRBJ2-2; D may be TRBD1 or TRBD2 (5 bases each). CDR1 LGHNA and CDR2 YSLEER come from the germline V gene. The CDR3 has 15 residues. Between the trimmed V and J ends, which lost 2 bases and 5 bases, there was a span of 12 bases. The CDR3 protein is CASSQKGTFTGELFF. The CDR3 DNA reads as TGCGCCAGCAGCCAAAAGGGGACGTTTACCGGGGAGCTGTTTTTT.

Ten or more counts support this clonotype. Here the CDR3 reads CSASHRGDEKLFF. The CDR3 region has the DNA TGCAGTGCTAGTCACAGGGGGGATGAAAAACTGTTTTTT. The V and J genes are TRBV20-1 and TRBJ1-4; 8 bases fit TRBD1. The CDR3 is 13 residues long. The ends lost 3 bases at V and 6 bases at J; junction bases unmatched: 3. Germline-derived CDR1 and CDR2 are DFQATT and SNEGSKA (reference sequence).

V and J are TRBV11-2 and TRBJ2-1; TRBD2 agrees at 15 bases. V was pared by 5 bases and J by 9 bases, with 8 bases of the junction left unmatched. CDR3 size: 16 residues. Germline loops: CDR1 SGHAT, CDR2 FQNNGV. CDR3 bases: TGTGCCAGCAGCCCTGGACTAGCGGGGGGGTGGGGTGAGCAGTTCTTC. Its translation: CASSPGLAGGWGEQFF. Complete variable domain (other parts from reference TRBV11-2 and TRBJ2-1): EAGVAQSPRYKIIEKRQSVAFWCNPISGHATLYWYQQILGQGPKLLIQFQNNGVVDDSQLPKDRFSAERLKGVDSTLKIQPAKLEDSAVYLCASSPGLAGGWGEQFFGPGTRLTVL.

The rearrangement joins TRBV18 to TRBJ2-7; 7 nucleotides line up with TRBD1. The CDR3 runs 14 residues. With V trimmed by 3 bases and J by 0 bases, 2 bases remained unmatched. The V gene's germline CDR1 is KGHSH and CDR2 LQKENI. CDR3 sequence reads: CASSPGQNSYEQYF. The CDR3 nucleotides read TGTGCCAGCTCACCGGGACAGAACTCCTACGAGCAGTACTTC.

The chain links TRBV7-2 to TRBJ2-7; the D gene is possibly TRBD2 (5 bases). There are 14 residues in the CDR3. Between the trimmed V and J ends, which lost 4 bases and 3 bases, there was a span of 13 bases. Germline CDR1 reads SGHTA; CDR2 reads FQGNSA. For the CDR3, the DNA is TGTGCCAGCAGCTCGCCCGACGACTACTACGAGCAGTACTTC. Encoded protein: CASSSPDDYYEQYF.

The CDR3 is CASSSIYNEQFF. The CDR3 DNA is TGTGCCAGCAGCTCTATCTACAATGAGCAGTTCTTC. The rearrangement links TRBV9 to TRBJ2-1; D gene ambiguous. Trimming pared 4 bases from V and 3 bases from J, leaving 5 bases between. CDR3 size: 12 residues. Germline CDR1 SGDLS, CDR2 YYNGEE. Full variable domain (outside the CDR3, taken from reference TRBV9 and TRBJ2-1): DSGVTQTPKHLITATGQRVTLRCSPRSGDLSVYWYQQSLDQGLQFLIQYYNGEERAKGNILERFSAQQFPDLHSELNLSSLELGDSALYFCASSSIYNEQFFGPGTRLTVL.

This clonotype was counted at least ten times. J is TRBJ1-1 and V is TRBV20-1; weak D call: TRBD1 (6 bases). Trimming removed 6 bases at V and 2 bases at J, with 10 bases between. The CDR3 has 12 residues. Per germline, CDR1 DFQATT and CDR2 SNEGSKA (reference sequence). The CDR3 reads CSAGGSNTEAFF. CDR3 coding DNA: TGCAGTGCCGGGGGCTCCAACACTGAAGCTTTCTTT.

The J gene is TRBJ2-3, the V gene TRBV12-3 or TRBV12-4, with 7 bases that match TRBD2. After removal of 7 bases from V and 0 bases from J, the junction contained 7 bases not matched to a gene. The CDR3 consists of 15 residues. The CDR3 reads CASTPFSGSTDTQYF. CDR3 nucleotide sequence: TGTGCCAGCACCCCCTTTAGCGGGAGCACAGATACGCAGTATTTT.

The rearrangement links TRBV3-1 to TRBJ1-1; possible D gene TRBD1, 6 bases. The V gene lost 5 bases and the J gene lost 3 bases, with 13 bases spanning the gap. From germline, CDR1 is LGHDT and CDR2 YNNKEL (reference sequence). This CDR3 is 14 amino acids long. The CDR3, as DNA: TGTGCCAGCAGCGGGCGACAGGTTTACACTGAAGCTTTCTTT. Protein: CASSGRQVYTEAFF.

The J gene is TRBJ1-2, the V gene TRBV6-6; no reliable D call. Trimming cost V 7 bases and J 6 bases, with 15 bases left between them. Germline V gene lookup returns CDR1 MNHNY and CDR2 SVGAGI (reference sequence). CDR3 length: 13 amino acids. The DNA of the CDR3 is TGTGCCAGCACCACCCCGCCGGGCCATGGCTACACCTTC. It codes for CASTTPPGHGYTF.

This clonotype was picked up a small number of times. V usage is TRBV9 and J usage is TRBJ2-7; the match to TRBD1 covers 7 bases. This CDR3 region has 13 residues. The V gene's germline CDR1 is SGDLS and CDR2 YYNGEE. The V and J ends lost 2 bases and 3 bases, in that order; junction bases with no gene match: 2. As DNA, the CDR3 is TGTGCCAGCAGCGTCTCAGGGGGCTACGAGCAGTACTTC. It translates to CASSVSGGYEQYF. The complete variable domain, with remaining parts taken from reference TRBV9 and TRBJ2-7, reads DSGVTQTPKHLITATGQRVTLRCSPRSGDLSVYWYQQSLDQGLQFLIQYYNGEERAKGNILERFSAQQFPDLHSELNLSSLELGDSALYFCASSVSGGYEQYFGPGTRLTVT.

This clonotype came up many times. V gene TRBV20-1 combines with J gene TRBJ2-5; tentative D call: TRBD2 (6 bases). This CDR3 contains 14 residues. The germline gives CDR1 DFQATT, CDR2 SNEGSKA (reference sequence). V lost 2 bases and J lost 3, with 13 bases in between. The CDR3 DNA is TGCAGTGCTAGACGCGGGACCATCGAAGAGACCCAGTACTTC. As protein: CSARRGTIEETQYF.

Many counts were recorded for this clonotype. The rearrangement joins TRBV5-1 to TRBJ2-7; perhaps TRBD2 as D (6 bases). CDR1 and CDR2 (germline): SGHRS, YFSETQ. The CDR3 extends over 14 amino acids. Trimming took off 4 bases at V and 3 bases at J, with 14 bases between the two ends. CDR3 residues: CASSRGGDLYEQYF. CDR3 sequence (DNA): TGCGCCAGCAGCCGGGGAGGAGACCTCTACGAGCAGTACTTC. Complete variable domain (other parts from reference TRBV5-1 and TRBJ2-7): KAGVTQTPRYLIKTRGQQVTLSCSPISGHRSVSWYQQTPGQGLQFLFEYFSETQRNKGNFPGRFSGRQFSNSRSEMNVSTLELGDSALYLCASSRGGDLYEQYFGPGTRLTVT.

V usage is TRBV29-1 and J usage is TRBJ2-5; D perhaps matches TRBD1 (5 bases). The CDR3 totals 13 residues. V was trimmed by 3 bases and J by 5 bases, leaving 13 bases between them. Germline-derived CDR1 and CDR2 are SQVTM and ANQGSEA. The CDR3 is CSVDIGVGETQYF. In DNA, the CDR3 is TGCAGCGTTGATATAGGGGTGGGGGAGACCCAGTACTTC.

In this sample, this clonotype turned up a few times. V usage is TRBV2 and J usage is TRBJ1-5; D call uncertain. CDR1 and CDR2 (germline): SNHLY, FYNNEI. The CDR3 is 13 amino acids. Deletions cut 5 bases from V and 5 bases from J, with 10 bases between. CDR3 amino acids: CASSRTVDQPQHF. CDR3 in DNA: TGTGCCAGCAGTAGGACTGTTGATCAGCCCCAGCATTTT.

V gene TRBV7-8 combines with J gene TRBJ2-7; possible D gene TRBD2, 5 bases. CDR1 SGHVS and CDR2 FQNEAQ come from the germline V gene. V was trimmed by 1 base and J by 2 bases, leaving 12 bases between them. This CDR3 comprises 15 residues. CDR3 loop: CASSLESGGTYEQYF. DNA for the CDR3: TGTGCCAGCAGCTTAGAAAGCGGCGGAACCTACGAGCAGTACTTC.

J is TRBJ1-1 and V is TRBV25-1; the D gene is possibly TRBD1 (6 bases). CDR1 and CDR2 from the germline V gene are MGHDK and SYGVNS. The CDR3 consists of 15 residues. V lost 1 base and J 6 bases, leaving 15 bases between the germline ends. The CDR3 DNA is TGTGCCAGCAGTGAATTTGGGGCCGCAGGGGCTGAAGCTTTCTTT. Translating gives CASSEFGAAGAEAFF.